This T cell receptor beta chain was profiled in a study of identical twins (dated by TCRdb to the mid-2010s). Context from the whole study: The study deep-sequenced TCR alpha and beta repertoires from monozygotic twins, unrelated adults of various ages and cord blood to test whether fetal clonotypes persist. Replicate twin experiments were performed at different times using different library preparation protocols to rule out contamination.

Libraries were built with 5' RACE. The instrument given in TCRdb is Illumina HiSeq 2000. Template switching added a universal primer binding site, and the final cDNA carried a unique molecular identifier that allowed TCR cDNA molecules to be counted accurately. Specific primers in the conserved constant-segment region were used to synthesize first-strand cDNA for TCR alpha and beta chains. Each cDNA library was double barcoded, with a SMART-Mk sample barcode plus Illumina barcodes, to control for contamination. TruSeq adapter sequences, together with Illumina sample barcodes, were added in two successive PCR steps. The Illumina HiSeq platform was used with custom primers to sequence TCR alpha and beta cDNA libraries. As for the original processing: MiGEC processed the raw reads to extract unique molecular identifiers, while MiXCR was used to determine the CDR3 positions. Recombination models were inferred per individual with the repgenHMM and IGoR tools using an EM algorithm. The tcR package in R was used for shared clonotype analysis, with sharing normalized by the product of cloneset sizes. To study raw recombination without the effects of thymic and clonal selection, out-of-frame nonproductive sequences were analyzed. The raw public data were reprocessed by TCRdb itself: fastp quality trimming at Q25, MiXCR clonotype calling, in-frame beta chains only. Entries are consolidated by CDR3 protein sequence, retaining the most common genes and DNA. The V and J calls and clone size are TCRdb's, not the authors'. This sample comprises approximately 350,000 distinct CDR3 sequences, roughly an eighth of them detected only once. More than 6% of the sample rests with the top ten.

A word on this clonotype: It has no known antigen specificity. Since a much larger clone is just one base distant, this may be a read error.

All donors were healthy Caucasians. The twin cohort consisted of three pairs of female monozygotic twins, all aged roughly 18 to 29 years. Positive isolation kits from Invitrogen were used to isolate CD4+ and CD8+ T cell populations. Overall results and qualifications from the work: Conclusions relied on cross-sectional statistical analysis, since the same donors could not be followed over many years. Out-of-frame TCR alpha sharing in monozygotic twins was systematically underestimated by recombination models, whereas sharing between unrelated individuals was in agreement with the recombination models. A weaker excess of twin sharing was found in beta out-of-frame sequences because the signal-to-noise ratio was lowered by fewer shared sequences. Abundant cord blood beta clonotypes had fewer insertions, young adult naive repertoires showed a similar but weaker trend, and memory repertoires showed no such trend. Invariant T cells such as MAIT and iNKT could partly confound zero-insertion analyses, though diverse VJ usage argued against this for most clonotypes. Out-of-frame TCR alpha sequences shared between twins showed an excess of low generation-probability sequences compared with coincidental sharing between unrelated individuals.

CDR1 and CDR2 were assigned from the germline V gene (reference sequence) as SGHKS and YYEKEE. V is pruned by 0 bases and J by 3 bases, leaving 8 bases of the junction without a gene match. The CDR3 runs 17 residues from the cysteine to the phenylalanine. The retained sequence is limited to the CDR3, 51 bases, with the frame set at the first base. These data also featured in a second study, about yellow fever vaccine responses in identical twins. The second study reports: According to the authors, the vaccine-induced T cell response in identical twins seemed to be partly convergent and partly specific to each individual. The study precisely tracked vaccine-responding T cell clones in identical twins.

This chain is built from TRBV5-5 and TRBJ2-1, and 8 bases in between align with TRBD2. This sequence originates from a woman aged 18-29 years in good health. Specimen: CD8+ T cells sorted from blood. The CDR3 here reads CASSLEAIAGFYNEQFF. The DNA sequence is TGTGCCAGCAGCTTGGAAGCTATAGCGGGGTTCTACAATGAGCAGTTCTTC.